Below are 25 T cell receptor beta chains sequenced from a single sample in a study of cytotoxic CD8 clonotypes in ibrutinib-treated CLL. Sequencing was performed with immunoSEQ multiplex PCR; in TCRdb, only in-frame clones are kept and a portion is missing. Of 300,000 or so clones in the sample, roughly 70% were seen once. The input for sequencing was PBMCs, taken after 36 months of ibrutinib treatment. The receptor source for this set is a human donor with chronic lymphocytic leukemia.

CDR3 in DNA: TGTGCCAGCAGCTTAAGTAAGCGGGGAGGGCAGTACTTC. Its translation is CASSLSKRGGQYF. This chain joins TRBV7-2 and TRBJ2-7, with 7 bases lining up with TRBD2. CDR1 and CDR2 (germline): SGHTA, FQGNSA. With 2 bases clipped from V and 9 bases from J, the junction kept 7 bases outside the gene matches. The CDR3 is 13 amino acids.

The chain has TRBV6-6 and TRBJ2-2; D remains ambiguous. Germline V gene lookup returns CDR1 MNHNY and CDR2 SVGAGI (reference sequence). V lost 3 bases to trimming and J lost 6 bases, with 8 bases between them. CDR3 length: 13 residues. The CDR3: CASSYLVAGELFF. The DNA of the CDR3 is TGTGCCAGCAGTTATCTGGTGGCCGGGGAGCTGTTTTTT.

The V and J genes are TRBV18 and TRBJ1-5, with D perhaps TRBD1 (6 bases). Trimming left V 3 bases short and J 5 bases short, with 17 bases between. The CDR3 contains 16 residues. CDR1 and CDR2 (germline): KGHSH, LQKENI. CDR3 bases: TGTGCCAGCTCACCTTCTGGGGGGCTTATCCATCAGCCCCAGCATTTT. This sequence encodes CASSPSGGLIHQPQHF.

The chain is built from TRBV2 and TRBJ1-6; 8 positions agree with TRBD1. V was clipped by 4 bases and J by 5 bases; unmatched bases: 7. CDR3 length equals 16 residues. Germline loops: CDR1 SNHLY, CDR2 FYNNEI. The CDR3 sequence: CASSVPGQANNSPLHF. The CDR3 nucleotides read TGTGCCAGCAGTGTACCGGGACAGGCGAATAATTCACCCCTCCACTTT. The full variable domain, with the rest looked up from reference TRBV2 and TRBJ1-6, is EPEVTQTPSHQVTQMGQEVILRCVPISNHLYFYWYRQILGQKVEFLVSFYNNEISEKSEIFDDQFSVERPDGSNFTLKIRSTKLEDSAMYFCASSVPGQANNSPLHFGNGTRLTVT.

The CDR3 DNA sequence: TGCGCCAGCAGTGAGCCCGTCAGCCGACAGGGTCTAAGAGGCTACACCTTC. Its translation is CASSEPVSRQGLRGYTF. V usage is TRBV10-2 and J usage is TRBJ1-2, with TRBD1 matching over 7 bases. CDR3 length: 17 residues. Germline-derived CDR1 and CDR2 are WSHSY and SAAADI. The junction had 17 bases not matched to a gene; V was cut back by 2 bases and J by 8 bases.

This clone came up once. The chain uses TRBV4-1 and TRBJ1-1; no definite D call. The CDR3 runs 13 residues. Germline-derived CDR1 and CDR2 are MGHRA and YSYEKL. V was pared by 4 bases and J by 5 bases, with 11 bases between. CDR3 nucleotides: TGCGCCAGCAGCCGTTTGGAGGGAACTGAAGCTTTCTTT. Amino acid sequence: CASSRLEGTEAFF.

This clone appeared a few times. CDR3 protein: CASSIGTGGYGYTF. The CDR3 bases are TGTGCCAGCAGCATCGGGACAGGGGGATATGGCTACACCTTC. V usage is TRBV9 and J usage is TRBJ1-2, with 11 bases that match TRBD1. V shed 4 bases and J 5 bases; nucleotides not matched to a gene: 4. This CDR3 spans 14 amino acids. Germline values: CDR1 SGDLS, CDR2 YYNGEE.

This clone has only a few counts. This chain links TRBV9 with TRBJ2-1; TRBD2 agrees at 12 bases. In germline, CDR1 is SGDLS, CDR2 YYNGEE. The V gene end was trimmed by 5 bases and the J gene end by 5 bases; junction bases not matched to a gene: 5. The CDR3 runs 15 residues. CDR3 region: CASSGLAGKDNEQFF. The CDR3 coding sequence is TGTGCCAGCAGTGGACTAGCGGGGAAGGACAATGAGCAGTTCTTC.

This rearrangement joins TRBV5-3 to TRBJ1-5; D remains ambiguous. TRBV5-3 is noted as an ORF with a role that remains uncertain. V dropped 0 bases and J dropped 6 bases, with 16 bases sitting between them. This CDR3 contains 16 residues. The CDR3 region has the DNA TGTGCCAGAAGCTTGGGGCCGGAAGTTTCCCGTCAGCCCCAGCATTTT. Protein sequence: CARSLGPEVSRQPQHF.

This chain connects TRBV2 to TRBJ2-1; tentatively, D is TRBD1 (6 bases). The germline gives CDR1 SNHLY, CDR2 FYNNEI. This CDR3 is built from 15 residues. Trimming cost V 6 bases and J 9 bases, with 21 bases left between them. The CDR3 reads CASSLRDNQNSEQFF. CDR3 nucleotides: TGTGCCAGCAGCCTCCGGGACAACCAAAATAGTGAGCAGTTCTTC.

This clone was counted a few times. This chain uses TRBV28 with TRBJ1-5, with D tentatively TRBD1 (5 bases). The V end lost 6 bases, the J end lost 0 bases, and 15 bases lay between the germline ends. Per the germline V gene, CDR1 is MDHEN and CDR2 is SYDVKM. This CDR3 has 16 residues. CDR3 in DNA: TGTGCCAGCAGCTGGGGCGGGTCGTTTAGCAATCAGCCCCAGCATTTT. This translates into CASSWGGSFSNQPQHF.

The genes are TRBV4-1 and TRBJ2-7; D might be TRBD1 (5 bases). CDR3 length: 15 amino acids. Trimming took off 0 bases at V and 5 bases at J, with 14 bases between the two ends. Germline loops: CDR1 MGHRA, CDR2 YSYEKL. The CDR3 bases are TGCGCCAGCAGCCAAGATCCCCAGAAAGGGGACGAGCAGTACTTC. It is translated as CASSQDPQKGDEQYF.

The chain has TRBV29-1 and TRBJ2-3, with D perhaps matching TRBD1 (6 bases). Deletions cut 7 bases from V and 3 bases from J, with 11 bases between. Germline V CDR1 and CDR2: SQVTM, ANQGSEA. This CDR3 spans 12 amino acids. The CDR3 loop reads CSAQGGTDTQYF. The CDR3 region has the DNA TGCAGCGCCCAAGGGGGTACAGATACGCAGTATTTT.

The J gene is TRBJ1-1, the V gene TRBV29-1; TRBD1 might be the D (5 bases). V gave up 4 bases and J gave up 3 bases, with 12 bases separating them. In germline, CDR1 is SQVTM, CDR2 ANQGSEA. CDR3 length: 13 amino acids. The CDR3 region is CSVGQTTDTEAFF. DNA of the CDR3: TGCAGCGTTGGACAGACTACAGACACTGAAGCTTTCTTT.

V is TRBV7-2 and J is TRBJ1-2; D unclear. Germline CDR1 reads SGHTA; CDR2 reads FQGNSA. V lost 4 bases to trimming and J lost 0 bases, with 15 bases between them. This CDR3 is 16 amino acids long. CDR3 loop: CASSSWVVGTNYGYTF. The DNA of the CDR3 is TGTGCCAGCAGCTCCTGGGTGGTGGGGACTAACTATGGCTACACCTTC.

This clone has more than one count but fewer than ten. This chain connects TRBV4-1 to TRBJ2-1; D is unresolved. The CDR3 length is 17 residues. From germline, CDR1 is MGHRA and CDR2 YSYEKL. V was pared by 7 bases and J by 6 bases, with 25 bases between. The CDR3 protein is CASTPQRAAPESNEQFF. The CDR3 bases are TGCGCCAGCACCCCGCAACGGGCCGCACCGGAGAGCAATGAGCAGTTCTTC.

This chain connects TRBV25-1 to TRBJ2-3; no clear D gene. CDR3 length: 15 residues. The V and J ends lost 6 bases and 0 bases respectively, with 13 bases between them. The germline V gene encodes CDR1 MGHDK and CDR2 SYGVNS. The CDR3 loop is CASSEPRPSTDTQYF. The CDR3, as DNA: TGTGCCAGCAGCGAGCCCCGGCCGAGCACAGATACGCAGTATTTT.

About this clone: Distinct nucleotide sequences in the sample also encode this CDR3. In nucleotides, the CDR3 is TGTGCCAGCAGCTTGGGTGGGGGACAGCCCCAGCATTTT. Residues: CASSLGGGQPQHF. The rearrangement uses TRBV5-6 and TRBJ1-5; weak D call: TRBD1 (5 bases). This CDR3 region has 13 residues. CDR1 is SGHDT and CDR2 is YYEEEE in the germline V gene. V lost 0 bases and J 7 bases, leaving 8 bases between the germline ends.

In DNA, the CDR3 is TGCAGCGTTTTCAGGGGTTTGGGCACTGAAGCTTTCTTT. This translates into CSVFRGLGTEAFF. The gene calls are TRBV29-1 and TRBJ1-1, with a possible D match to TRBD1 (6 bases). Trimming stripped 5 bases from V and 4 bases from J, with 14 bases between. The CDR3 runs 13 residues. Germline assignment: CDR1 SQVTM and CDR2 ANQGSEA.

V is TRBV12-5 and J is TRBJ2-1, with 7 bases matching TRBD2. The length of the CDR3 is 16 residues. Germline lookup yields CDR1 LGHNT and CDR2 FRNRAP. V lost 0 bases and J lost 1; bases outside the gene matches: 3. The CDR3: CASGLVPGRSYNEQFF. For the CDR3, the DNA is TGTGCTAGTGGTTTGGTTCCCGGGAGGTCCTACAATGAGCAGTTCTTC.

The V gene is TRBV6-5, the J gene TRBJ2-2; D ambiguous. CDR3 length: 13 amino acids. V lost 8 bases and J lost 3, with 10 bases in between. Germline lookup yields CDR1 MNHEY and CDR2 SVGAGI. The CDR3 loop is CASSARHTGELFF. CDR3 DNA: TGTGCCAGCTCGGCCAGACACACCGGGGAGCTGTTTTTT.

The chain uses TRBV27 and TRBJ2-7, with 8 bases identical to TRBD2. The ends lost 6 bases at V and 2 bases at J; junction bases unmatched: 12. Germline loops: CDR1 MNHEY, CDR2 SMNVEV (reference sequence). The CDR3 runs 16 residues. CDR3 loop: CASRIGVLAAAYEQYF. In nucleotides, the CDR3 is TGTGCCAGCAGGATTGGGGTACTAGCGGCCGCCTACGAGCAGTACTTC.

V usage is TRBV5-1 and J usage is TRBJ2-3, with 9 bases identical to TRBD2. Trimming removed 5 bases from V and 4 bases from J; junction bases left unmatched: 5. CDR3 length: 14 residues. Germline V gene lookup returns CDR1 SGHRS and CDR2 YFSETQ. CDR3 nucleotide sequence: TGCGCCAGCAGGAGACTAGCGGTCTCAGATACGCAGTATTTT. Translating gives CASRRLAVSDTQYF.

CDR3 sequence: CASSLGGGTGNTIYF. For the CDR3, the DNA is TGCGCCAGCAGCTTGGGAGGGGGCACTGGAAACACCATATATTTT. The chain has TRBV5-1 and TRBJ1-3, with 7 bases lining up with TRBD1. This CDR3 is 15 amino acids long. CDR1 and CDR2 (germline): SGHRS, YFSETQ. J gave up 2 bases and V 0 bases, and 2 bases lay outside the gene matches.

The CDR3 sequence is CASSFIRDREFF. CDR3 nucleotide sequence: TGTGCCAGCAGCTTCATCCGGGACAGGGAGTTCTTC. The chain is built from TRBV7-2 and TRBJ2-1; 9 bases agree with TRBD1. Germline V gives CDR1 SGHTA, CDR2 FQGNSA. The CDR3 covers 12 residues. Unmatched junction bases numbered 5, after V lost 3 bases and J lost 14 bases.